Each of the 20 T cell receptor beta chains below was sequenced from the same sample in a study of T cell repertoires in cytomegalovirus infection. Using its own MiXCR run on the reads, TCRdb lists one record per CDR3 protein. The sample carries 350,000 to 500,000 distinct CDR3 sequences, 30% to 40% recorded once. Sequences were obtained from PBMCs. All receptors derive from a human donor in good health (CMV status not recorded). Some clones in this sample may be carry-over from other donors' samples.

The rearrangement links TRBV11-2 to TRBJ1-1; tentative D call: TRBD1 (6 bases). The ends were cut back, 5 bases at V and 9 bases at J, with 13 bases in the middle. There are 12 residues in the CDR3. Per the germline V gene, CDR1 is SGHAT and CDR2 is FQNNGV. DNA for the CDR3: TGTGCCAGCAGCCTCGGGGGGCAGAAAGCTTTCTTT. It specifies CASSLGGQKAFF. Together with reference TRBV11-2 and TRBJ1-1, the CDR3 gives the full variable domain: EAGVAQSPRYKIIEKRQSVAFWCNPISGHATLYWYQQILGQGPKLLIQFQNNGVVDDSQLPKDRFSAERLKGVDSTLKIQPAKLEDSAVYLCASSLGGQKAFFGQGTRLTVV.

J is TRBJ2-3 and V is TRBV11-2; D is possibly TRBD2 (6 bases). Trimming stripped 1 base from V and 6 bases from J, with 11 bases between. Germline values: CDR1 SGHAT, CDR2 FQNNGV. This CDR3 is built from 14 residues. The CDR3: CASSLGPAGDTQYF. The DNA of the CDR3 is TGTGCCAGCAGCTTAGGACCGGCGGGGGATACGCAGTATTTT.

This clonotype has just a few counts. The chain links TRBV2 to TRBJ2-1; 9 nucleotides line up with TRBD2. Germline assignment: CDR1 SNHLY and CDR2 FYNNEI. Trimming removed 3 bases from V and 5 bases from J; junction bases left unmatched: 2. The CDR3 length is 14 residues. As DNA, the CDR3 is TGTGCCAGCAGTGATATAGCGGGGGACAATGAGCAGTTCTTC. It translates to CASSDIAGDNEQFF. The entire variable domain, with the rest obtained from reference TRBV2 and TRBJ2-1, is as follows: EPEVTQTPSHQVTQMGQEVILRCVPISNHLYFYWYRQILGQKVEFLVSFYNNEISEKSEIFDDQFSVERPDGSNFTLKIRSTKLEDSAMYFCASSDIAGDNEQFFGPGTRLTVL.

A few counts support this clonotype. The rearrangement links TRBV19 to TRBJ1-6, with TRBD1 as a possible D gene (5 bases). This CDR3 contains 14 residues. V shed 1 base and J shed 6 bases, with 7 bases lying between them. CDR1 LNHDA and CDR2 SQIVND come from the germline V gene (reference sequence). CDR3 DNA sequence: TGTGCCAGTAGTATAGGACAGCTTAATTCACCCCTCCACTTT. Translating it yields CASSIGQLNSPLHF.

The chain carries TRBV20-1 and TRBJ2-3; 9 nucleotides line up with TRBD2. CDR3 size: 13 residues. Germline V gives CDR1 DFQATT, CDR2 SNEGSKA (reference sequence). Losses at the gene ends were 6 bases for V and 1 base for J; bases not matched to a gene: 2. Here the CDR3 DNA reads TGCAGTGCCAAGCGGGGGGGCACAGATACGCAGTATTTT. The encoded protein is CSAKRGGTDTQYF.

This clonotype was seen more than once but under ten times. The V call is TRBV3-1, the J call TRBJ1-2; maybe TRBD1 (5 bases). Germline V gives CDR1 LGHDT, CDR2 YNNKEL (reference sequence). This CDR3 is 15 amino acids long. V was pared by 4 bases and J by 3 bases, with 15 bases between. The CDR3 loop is CASSPTQEFYYGYTF. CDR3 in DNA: TGTGCCAGCAGCCCAACACAGGAGTTCTACTATGGCTACACCTTC.

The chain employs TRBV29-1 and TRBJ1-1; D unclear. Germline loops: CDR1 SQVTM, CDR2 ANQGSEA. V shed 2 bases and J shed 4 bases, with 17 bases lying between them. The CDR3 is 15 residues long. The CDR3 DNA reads TGCAGCGTTGAACTGAAAACCGGGAATCTCACTGAAGCTTTCTTT. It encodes CSVELKTGNLTEAFF.

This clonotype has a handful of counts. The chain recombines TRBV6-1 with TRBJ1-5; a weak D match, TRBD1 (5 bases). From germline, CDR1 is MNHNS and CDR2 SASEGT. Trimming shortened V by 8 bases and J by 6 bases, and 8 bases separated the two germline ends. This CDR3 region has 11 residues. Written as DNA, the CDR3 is TGTGCCAGCGGGACCGGTCAGCCCCAGCATTTT. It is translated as CASGTGQPQHF.

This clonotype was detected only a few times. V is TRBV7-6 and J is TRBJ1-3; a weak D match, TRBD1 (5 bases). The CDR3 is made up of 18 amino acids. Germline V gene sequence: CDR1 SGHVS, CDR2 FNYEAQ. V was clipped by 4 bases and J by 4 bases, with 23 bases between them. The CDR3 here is CASSSTTQGTFYGNTIYF. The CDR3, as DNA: TGTGCCAGCAGCTCCACAACCCAAGGGACGTTTTACGGAAACACCATATATTTT. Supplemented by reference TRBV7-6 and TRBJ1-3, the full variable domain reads GAGVSQSPRYKVTKRGQDVALRCDPISGHVSLYWYRQALGQGPEFLTYFNYEAQQDKSGLPNDRFSAERPEGSISTLTIQRTEQRDSAMYRCASSSTTQGTFYGNTIYFGEGSWLTVV.

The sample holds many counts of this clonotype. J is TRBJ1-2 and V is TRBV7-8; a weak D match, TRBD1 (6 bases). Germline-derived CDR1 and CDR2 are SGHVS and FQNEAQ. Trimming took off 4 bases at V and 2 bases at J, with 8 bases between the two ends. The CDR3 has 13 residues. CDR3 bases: TGTGCCAGCAGCTCCGGACAGAACTATGGCTACACCTTC. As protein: CASSSGQNYGYTF.

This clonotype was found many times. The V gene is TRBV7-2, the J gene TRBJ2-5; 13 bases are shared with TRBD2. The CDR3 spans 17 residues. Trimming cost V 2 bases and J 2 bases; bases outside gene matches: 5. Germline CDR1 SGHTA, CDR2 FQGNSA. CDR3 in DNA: TGTGCCAGCAGCTTACAACTAGCGGGGGGGTGGCAAGAGACCCAGTACTTC. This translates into CASSLQLAGGWQETQYF.

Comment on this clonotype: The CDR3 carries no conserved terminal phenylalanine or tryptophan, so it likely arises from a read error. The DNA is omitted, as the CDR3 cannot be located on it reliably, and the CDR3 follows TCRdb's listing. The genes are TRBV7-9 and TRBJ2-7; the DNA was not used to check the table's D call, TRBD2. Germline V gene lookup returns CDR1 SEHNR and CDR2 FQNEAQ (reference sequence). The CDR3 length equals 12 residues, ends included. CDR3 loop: CASSPGSGGPAA.

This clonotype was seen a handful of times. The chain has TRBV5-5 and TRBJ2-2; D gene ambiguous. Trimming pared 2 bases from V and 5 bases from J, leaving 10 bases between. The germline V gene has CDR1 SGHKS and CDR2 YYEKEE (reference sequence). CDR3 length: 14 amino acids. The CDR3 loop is CASSLPGRTGELFF. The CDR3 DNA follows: TGTGCCAGCAGCTTACCCGGAAGGACCGGGGAGCTGTTTTTT.

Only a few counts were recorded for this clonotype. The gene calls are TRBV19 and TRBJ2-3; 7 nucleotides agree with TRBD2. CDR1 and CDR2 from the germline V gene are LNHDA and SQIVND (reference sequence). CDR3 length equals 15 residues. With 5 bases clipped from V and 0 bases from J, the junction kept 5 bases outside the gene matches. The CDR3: CASSASGSSTDTQYF. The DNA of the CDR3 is TGTGCCAGTAGTGCTAGCGGATCTAGCACAGATACGCAGTATTTT.

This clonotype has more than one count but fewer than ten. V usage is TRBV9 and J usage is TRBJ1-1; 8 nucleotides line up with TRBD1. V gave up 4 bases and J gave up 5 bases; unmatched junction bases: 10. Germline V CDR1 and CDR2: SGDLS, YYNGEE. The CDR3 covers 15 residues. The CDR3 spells CASSPQQGGRTEAFF. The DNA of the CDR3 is TGTGCCAGCAGCCCCCAACAGGGGGGTAGGACTGAAGCTTTCTTT.

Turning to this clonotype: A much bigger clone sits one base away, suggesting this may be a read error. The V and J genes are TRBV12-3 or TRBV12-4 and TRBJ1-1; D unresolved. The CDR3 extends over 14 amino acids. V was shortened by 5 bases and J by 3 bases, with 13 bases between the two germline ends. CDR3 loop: CASSPRKGYTEAFF. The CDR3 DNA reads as TGTGCCAGCAGTCCAAGGAAAGGGTACACTGAAGCTTTCTTT.

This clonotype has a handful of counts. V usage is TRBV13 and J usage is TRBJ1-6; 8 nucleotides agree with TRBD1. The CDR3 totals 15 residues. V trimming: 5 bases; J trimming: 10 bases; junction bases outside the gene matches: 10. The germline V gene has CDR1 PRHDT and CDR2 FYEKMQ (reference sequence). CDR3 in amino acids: CASSDNTGGRSPLHF. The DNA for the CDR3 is TGTGCCAGCAGCGATAATACAGGGGGAAGGTCACCCCTCCACTTT.

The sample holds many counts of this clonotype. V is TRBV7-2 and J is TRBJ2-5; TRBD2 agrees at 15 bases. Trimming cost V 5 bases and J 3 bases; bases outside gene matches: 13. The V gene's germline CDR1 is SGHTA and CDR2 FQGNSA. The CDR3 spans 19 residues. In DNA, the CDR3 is TGTGCCAGCAGCCCGGGGGGACTAGCGGGGGGCTCCGCCAAAGAGACCCAGTACTTC. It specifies CASSPGGLAGGSAKETQYF. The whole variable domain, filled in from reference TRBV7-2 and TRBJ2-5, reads GAGVSQSPSNKVTEKGKDVELRCDPISGHTALYWYRQSLGQGLEFLIYFQGNSAPDKSGLPSDRFSAERTGGSVSTLTIQRTQQEDSAVYLCASSPGGLAGGSAKETQYFGPGTRLLVL.

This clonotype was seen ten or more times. CDR3 in amino acids: CASRLANTEAFF. The CDR3 DNA reads as TGTGCCAGCCGCCTGGCGAACACTGAAGCTTTCTTT. The chain has TRBV7-9 and TRBJ1-1; no definite D call. With 8 bases removed from V and 1 base from J, the gap between germline ends came to 8 bases. The CDR3 totals 12 residues. Germline V gene data show CDR1 as SEHNR and CDR2 as FQNEAQ (reference sequence).

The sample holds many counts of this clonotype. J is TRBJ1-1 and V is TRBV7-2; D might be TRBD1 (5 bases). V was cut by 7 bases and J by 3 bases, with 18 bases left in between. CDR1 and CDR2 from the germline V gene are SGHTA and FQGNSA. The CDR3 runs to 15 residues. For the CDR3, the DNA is TGTGCCAGCACCCGAGAGGGGCAGGGTGACACTGAAGCTTTCTTT. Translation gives CASTREGQGDTEAFF. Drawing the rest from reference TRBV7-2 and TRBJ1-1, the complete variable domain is GAGVSQSPSNKVTEKGKDVELRCDPISGHTALYWYRQSLGQGLEFLIYFQGNSAPDKSGLPSDRFSAERTGGSVSTLTIQRTQQEDSAVYLCASTREGQGDTEAFFGQGTRLTVV.